One sample yielded the 7 T cell receptor beta chains listed below, sequenced in a study of T cells in Graves' hyperthyroidism and ophthalmopathy. Amplified TCR beta CDR3 regions derived from RNA transcripts. TCR CDR3 underwent first-round RT-PCR with the HTBI primer set. One entry per CDR3 protein, called by TCRdb with MiXCR from the multiplex PCR reads. The data contain roughly 500,000 distinct CDR3 sequences, around 43% of them singletons. Sequencing was performed on peripheral blood or thyroid tissue (not recorded which). The receptor source for this set is an adult woman with Graves' disease, either hyperthyroidism or ophthalmopathy (not recorded which).

This clonotype was picked up many times. The gene calls are TRBV5-1 and TRBJ1-1; D is undetermined. Per germline, CDR1 SGHRS and CDR2 YFSETQ. The CDR3 runs to 16 residues. Trimming shortened V by 0 bases and J by 4 bases, and 16 bases separated the two germline ends. CDR3 in amino acids: CASSLEGYAPGTEAFF. The CDR3 DNA is TGCGCCAGCAGCTTGGAGGGCTATGCCCCGGGCACTGAAGCTTTCTTT.

A note on this clonotype: An end of the junction differs from the germline gene, which may be a read error. The V gene is TRBV7-9, the J gene TRBJ1-4; no definite D call. This CDR3 comprises 14 residues. Germline V gives CDR1 SEHNR, CDR2 FQNEAQ (reference sequence). This CDR3 is CASSPEAEYEKLFF. For the CDR3, the DNA is TGCGCCAGCAGCCCCGAGGCGGAATATGAAAAACTGTTTTTT.

This chain links TRBV29-1 with TRBJ2-7; 12 nucleotides match TRBD1. Looked up from germline, CDR1 is SQVTM and CDR2 is ANQGSEA. CDR3 length equals 13 residues. J lost 5 bases, V lost 5 bases, and 4 bases had no gene match. The CDR3 DNA sequence: TGCAGCGTTTGGGGACAGGGGGCTAACGAGCAGTACTTC. Amino acids: CSVWGQGANEQYF.

This clonotype was seen a few times. CDR3 nucleotides: TGCAGCGTTGAGCGGCTAGCGGTCTACAATGAGCAGTTCTTC. This translates into CSVERLAVYNEQFF. The rearrangement uses TRBV29-1 and TRBJ2-1; 7 nucleotides match TRBD2. The CDR3 has 14 residues. From germline, CDR1 is SQVTM and CDR2 ANQGSEA. V lost 3 bases to trimming and J lost 3 bases; unmatched junction nucleotides: 5.

This clonotype came up a few times. The rearrangement uses TRBV2 and TRBJ1-3; possible D gene TRBD1, 5 bases. CDR1 SNHLY and CDR2 FYNNEI come from the germline V gene. This CDR3 is 12 amino acids long. The germline V and J ends were trimmed by 7 bases and 2 bases, with 6 bases remaining between them. The CDR3 sequence: CASKGTGNTIYF. In nucleotides, the CDR3 is TGTGCCAGCAAGGGGACTGGAAACACCATATATTTT.

This chain connects TRBV20-1 to TRBJ2-3; the match to TRBD2 covers 9 bases. There are 15 residues in the CDR3. The ends lost 2 bases at V and 0 bases at J; junction bases unmatched: 3. Germline V gene lookup returns CDR1 DFQATT and CDR2 SNEGSKA (reference sequence). CDR3 protein: CSARTTSGSTDTQYF. DNA of the CDR3: TGCAGTGCTAGAACAACTAGCGGGAGCACAGATACGCAGTATTTT.

The CDR3 region is CASSPTQGISNQPQHF. The CDR3 nucleotides are TGTGCCAGCAGCCCCACCCAGGGGATAAGCAATCAGCCCCAGCATTTT. V gene TRBV10-3 combines with J gene TRBJ1-5, with a tentative D call TRBD1 (6 bases). V was pared by 10 bases and J by 1 base, with 20 bases between. The CDR3 is 16 amino acids. In germline, CDR1 is ENHRY, CDR2 SYGVKD.